These 23 T cell receptor beta chains share one sample of origin, sequenced in a study of OX40 agonist ivuxolimab in advanced cancers. TCRdb's copy holds only in-frame clones and misses some; the assay was immunoSEQ multiplex PCR. The sample records about 93,000 clones, roughly 92% being singletons. The specimen comprised CD4+ or CD8+ T cells sorted from blood, sampled in a trial of the OX40 agonist ivuxolimab. The receptors derive from an adult with an advanced solid tumor such as melanoma, head and neck, liver or kidney cancer.

The V call is TRBV6-5, the J call TRBJ2-7; 8 bases fit TRBD2. Per the germline V gene, CDR1 is MNHEY and CDR2 is SVGAGI. This CDR3 spans 13 amino acids. J gave up 3 bases and V 2 bases, and 0 bases lay outside the gene matches. Here the CDR3 DNA reads TGTGCCAGCAGTTACGGGACTAGCTACGAGCAGTACTTC. It is translated as CASSYGTSYEQYF.

The chain couples TRBV4-1 to TRBJ1-3; no reliable D call. CDR1 and CDR2 (germline): MGHRA, YSYEKL. CDR3 length equals 17 residues. V dropped 0 bases and J dropped 0 bases, with 12 bases sitting between them. CDR3 DNA: TGCGCCAGCAGCCAAGAGAGTACTGAGTTCTCTGGAAACACCATATATTTT. Translation: CASSQESTEFSGNTIYF.

This chain connects TRBV27 to TRBJ1-2, with a tentative D call TRBD1 (5 bases). The V end was cut by 3 bases, the J end by 4 bases, with 9 bases between. Looked up from germline, CDR1 is MNHEY and CDR2 is SMNVEV (reference sequence). The CDR3 is made up of 13 amino acids. CDR3 nucleotides: TGTGCCAGCAGTTTGGGGACCAGCTATGGCTACACCTTC. It translates to CASSLGTSYGYTF.

The V call is TRBV5-1, the J call TRBJ2-7; a possible D gene is TRBD2 (5 bases). This CDR3 has 15 residues. Trimming took off 0 bases at V and 0 bases at J, with 10 bases between the two ends. Per the germline V gene, CDR1 is SGHRS and CDR2 is YFSETQ. The CDR3 nucleotides read TGCGCCAGCAGCTTGGGCGGGCGAAGCTCCTACGAGCAGTACTTC. This sequence encodes CASSLGGRSSYEQYF.

In this sample, this clone turned up once. The CDR3 nucleotides are TGCGCCAGCAGCTTGTCCGATTCTAGCGGGAAGGTCTGGACCGGGGAGCTGTTTTTT. Translation: CASSLSDSSGKVWTGELFF. The gene calls are TRBV5-1 and TRBJ2-2; TRBD2 agrees at 9 bases. Per germline, CDR1 SGHRS and CDR2 YFSETQ. V shed 1 base, J shed 5 bases, and the junction held 15 bases outside the gene matches. This CDR3 contains 19 residues.

This chain connects TRBV7-6 to TRBJ2-3; D remains ambiguous. There are 11 residues in the CDR3. The germline V gene has CDR1 SGHVS and CDR2 FNYEAQ. V was cut by 3 bases and J by 7 bases, with 5 bases left in between. CDR3 DNA: TGTGCCAGCAGCTTGTCCTATACGCAGTATTTT. This encodes CASSLSYTQYF.

V usage is TRBV19 and J usage is TRBJ1-2; D is unclear. Germline loops: CDR1 LNHDA, CDR2 SQIVND (reference sequence). This CDR3 spans 11 amino acids. Deletions cut 5 bases from V and 8 bases from J, with 9 bases between. The CDR3 DNA is TGTGCCAGTAGTTCCTCGGGGGGCTACACCTTC. Amino acid sequence: CASSSSGGYTF.

The V and J genes are TRBV20-1 and TRBJ2-5; D not certain. The V end was cut by 7 bases, the J end by 2 bases, with 8 bases between. The CDR3 is 11 residues long. Germline V CDR1 and CDR2: DFQATT, SNEGSKA (reference sequence). The CDR3 sequence: CSVDAQETQYF. The CDR3, as DNA: TGCAGTGTGGACGCTCAAGAGACCCAGTACTTC.

The chain carries TRBV7-6 and TRBJ2-5; 11 nucleotides align to TRBD1. V was pared by 0 bases and J by 4 bases, with 1 base of the junction left unmatched. Germline CDR1 is SGHVS and CDR2 is FNYEAQ. The length of the CDR3 is 15 residues. The CDR3 nucleotides read TGTGCCAGCAGCTTAGCGGACAGGGGGCTAGAGACCCAGTACTTC. Protein: CASSLADRGLETQYF.

The chain recombines TRBV2 with TRBJ1-2, with TRBD1 matching over 9 bases. The CDR3 covers 12 residues. V shed 10 bases, J shed 3 bases, and the junction held 3 bases outside the gene matches. The germline V gene encodes CDR1 SNHLY and CDR2 FYNNEI. The CDR3 region is CAKRQGDYGYTF. In DNA, the CDR3 is TGTGCCAAAAGACAGGGGGACTATGGCTACACCTTC.

This sequence joins TRBV19 and TRBJ1-5, with 11 bases matching TRBD1. This CDR3 has 17 residues. The germline gives CDR1 LNHDA, CDR2 SQIVND (reference sequence). V dropped 7 bases and J dropped 0; count of bases not matched to a gene: 8. The CDR3 region has the DNA TGTGCCAGTACCCCCGGGACAGGGGGATATAGCAATCAGCCCCAGCATTTT. It encodes CASTPGTGGYSNQPQHF.

The chain links TRBV12-5 to TRBJ2-1, with no clear D. V was pared by 6 bases and J by 0 bases, with 9 bases between. Germline values: CDR1 LGHNT, CDR2 FRNRAP. The CDR3 length is 14 residues. The CDR3 reads CASGSASSYNEQFF. The CDR3 DNA sequence: TGTGCTAGTGGCTCGGCTAGCTCCTACAATGAGCAGTTCTTC. Supplemented by reference TRBV12-5 and TRBJ2-1, the full variable domain reads DARVTQTPRHKVTEMGQEVTMRCQPILGHNTVFWYRQTMMQGLELLAYFRNRAPLDDSGMPKDRFSAEMPDATLATLKIQPSEPRDSAVYFCASGSASSYNEQFFGPGTRLTVL.

CDR3 sequence reads: CASSPRGTSQETQYF. As DNA, the CDR3 is TGTGCCAGCAGTCCTAGGGGGACAAGCCAAGAGACCCAGTACTTC. This rearrangement joins TRBV27 to TRBJ2-5, with a possible D match to TRBD1 (6 bases). The CDR3 has 15 residues. Trimming removed 5 bases from V and 1 base from J, with 14 bases in between. Germline V gene lookup returns CDR1 MNHEY and CDR2 SMNVEV (reference sequence).

The rearrangement links TRBV30 to TRBJ1-4; perhaps TRBD1 as D (6 bases). CDR3 size: 16 residues. Looked up from germline, CDR1 is GTSNPN and CDR2 is SVGIG (reference sequence). Between the trimmed V and J ends, which lost 0 bases and 2 bases, there was a span of 13 bases. The CDR3 region is CAWSVGLGGTNEKLFF. The CDR3 nucleotides are TGTGCCTGGAGTGTAGGCCTCGGGGGCACTAATGAAAAACTGTTTTTT.

This chain joins TRBV5-6 and TRBJ1-1; unclear D gene. In germline, CDR1 is SGHDT, CDR2 YYEEEE. The germline V and J ends were trimmed by 7 bases and 0 bases, with 13 bases remaining between them. CDR3 length: 14 residues. CDR3 DNA: TGTGCCAGCTCTTGGGCGTTCATGAACACTGAAGCTTTCTTT. Translated, it gives CASSWAFMNTEAFF.

V gene TRBV27 combines with J gene TRBJ2-1; D is perhaps TRBD2 (5 bases). Trimming left V 0 bases short and J 6 bases short, with 18 bases between. The CDR3 totals 17 residues. Germline V gene data show CDR1 as MNHEY and CDR2 as SMNVEV (reference sequence). The CDR3 here is CASSLSKGWAGSNEQFF. The DNA for the CDR3 is TGTGCCAGCAGTTTATCAAAGGGTTGGGCGGGTAGCAATGAGCAGTTCTTC.

Points on this clone: The sample has other DNA sequences that encode this CDR3 too. The chain uses TRBV6-5 and TRBJ1-1; tentatively, D is TRBD1 (6 bases). Trimming left V 2 bases short and J 5 bases short, with 9 bases between. The germline gives CDR1 MNHEY, CDR2 SVGAGI. The CDR3 extends over 13 amino acids. The CDR3 region has the DNA TGTGCCAGCAGTTACGGGGGCCGAACTGAAGCTTTCTTT. It translates to CASSYGGRTEAFF.

The chain links TRBV29-1 to TRBJ1-1; D is uncertain. This CDR3 comprises 8 residues. Germline CDR1 is SQVTM and CDR2 is ANQGSEA. V lost 6 bases and J 8 bases, leaving 4 bases between the germline ends. Here the CDR3 reads CSVPEAFF. The CDR3, as DNA: TGCAGCGTCCCCGAAGCTTTCTTT. The full variable domain, its missing parts supplied by reference TRBV29-1 and TRBJ1-1, is SAVISQKPSRDICQRGTSLTIQCQVDSQVTMMFWYRQQPGQSLTLIATANQGSEATYESGFVIDKFPISRPNLTFSTLTVSNMSPEDSSIYLCSVPEAFFGQGTRLTVV.

The rearrangement joins TRBV9 to TRBJ2-5; TRBD1 agrees at 10 bases. Unmatched junction bases numbered 9, after V lost 3 bases and J lost 4 bases. The germline V gene encodes CDR1 SGDLS and CDR2 YYNGEE. The CDR3 has 16 amino acids. The CDR3 spells CASSDPGQGSVETQYF. CDR3 coding DNA: TGTGCCAGCAGCGACCCGGGACAGGGGAGCGTAGAGACCCAGTACTTC.

The chain combines TRBV30 with TRBJ2-1; D is undetermined. The germline CDR1 and CDR2 sequences are GTSNPN and SVGIG (reference sequence). V dropped 3 bases and J dropped 0 bases, with 18 bases sitting between them. This CDR3 has 17 amino acids. CDR3 DNA sequence: TGTGCCTGGAGCCTCCGGGCCGCAGAGAGCTCCTACAATGAGCAGTTCTTC. Amino acid sequence: CAWSLRAAESSYNEQFF.

The chain combines TRBV14 with TRBJ1-1, with 7 bases lining up with TRBD1. The CDR3 has 15 amino acids. Trimming cost V 4 bases and J 3 bases; bases outside gene matches: 8. Per germline, CDR1 SGHDN and CDR2 FVKESK. DNA for the CDR3: TGTGCCAGCAGCCGTATCACAGGGGCGGACACTGAAGCTTTCTTT. Protein product: CASSRITGADTEAFF.

This chain uses TRBV7-3 with TRBJ2-5, with TRBD2 matching over 7 bases. In germline, CDR1 is SGHTA, CDR2 FQGTGA. This CDR3 has 15 amino acids. With 5 bases clipped from V and 7 bases from J, the junction kept 13 bases outside the gene matches. The CDR3 nucleotides are TGTGCCAGCAGCCCGGGGGGTGGGCAGGCGCGGACCCAGTACTTC. It is translated as CASSPGGGQARTQYF.

The V gene is TRBV5-8, the J gene TRBJ1-4; a possible D gene is TRBD1 (5 bases). The CDR3 consists of 14 residues. CDR1 is SGHTS, CDR2 YDEGEE, per germline. V lost 3 bases, J lost 8 bases, and 14 bases lay in between. The DNA of the CDR3 is TGTGCCAGCAGCTCTCCGGGGCCTAGGGAAAAACTGTTTTTT. Translated: CASSSPGPREKLFF. Full variable domain (missing parts from reference TRBV5-8 and TRBJ1-4): EAGVTQSPTHLIKTRGQQATLRCSPISGHTSVYWYQQALGLGLQFLLWYDEGEERNRGNFPPRFSGRQFPNYSSELNVNALELEDSALYLCASSSPGPREKLFFGSGTQLSVL.